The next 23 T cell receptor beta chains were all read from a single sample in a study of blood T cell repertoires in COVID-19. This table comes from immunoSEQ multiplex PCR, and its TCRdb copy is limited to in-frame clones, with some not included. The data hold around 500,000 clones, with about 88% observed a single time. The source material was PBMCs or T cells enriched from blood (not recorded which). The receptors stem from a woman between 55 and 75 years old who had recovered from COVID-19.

This chain's CDR3 is CASSDSNEQFF. In nucleotides, the CDR3 is TGTGCCAGCAGTGACAGTAATGAGCAGTTCTTC. This chain connects TRBV6-1 to TRBJ2-1; D unresolved. Germline V lookup: CDR1 MNHNS, CDR2 SASEGT. V was trimmed by 3 bases and J by 7 bases, leaving 4 bases between them. The CDR3 runs 11 residues.

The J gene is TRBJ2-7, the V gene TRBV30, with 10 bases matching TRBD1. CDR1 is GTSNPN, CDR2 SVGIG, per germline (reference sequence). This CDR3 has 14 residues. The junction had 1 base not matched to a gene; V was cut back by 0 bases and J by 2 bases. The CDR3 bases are TGTGCCTGGAGTGTAGGACAGGGGGCCTACGAGCAGTACGTC. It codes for CAWSVGQGAYEQYV.

CDR3 sequence: CASSYRLAGEQYV. The CDR3 DNA is TGTGCCAGCAGTTACAGGCTAGCGGGCGAGCAGTACGTC. The rearrangement joins TRBV6-5 to TRBJ2-7; TRBD2 aligns across 8 bases. The CDR3 runs 13 residues. The trim removed 2 bases at V and 6 bases at J, leaving 3 bases unmatched. Germline CDR1 and CDR2: MNHEY and SVGAGI.

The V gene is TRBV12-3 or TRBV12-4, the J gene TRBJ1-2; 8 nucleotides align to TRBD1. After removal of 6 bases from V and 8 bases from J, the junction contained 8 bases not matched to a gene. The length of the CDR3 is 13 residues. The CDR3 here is CASRSDRVRGYTF. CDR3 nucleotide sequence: TGTGCCAGCAGGTCGGACAGGGTGAGGGGCTACACCTTC.

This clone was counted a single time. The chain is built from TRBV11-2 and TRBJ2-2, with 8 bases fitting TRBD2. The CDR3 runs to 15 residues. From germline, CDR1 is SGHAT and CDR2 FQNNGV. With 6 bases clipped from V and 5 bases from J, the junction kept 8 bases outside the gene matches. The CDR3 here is CASRRPGLGTGELFF. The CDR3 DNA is TGTGCCAGCAGACGTCCGGGACTAGGAACCGGGGAGCTGTTTTTT.

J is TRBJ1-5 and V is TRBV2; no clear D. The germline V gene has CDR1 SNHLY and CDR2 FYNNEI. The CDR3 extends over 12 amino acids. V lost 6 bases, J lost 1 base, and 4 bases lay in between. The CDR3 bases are TGTGCCAGCAGGGAGAGCAATCAGCCCCAGCATTTT. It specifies CASRESNQPQHF.

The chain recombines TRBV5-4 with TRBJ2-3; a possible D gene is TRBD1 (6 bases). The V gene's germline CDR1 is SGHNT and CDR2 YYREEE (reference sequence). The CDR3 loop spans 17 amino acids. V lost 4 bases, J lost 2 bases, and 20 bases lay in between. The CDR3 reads CASSLNQGIRNTDTQYF. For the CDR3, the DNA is TGTGCCAGCAGCCTCAACCAGGGGATCCGTAACACAGATACGCAGTATTTT.

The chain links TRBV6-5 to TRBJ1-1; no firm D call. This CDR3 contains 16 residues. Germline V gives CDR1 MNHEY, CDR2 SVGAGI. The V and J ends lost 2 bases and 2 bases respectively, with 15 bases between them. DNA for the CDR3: TGTGCCAGCAGTTACGGAATGGGAGGTTTTAACACTGAAGCTTTCTTT. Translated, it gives CASSYGMGGFNTEAFF.

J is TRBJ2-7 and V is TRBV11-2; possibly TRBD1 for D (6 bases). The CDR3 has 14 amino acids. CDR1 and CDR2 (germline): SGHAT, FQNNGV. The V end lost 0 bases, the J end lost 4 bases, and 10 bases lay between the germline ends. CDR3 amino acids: CASSLDAGQYEQYV. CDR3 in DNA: TGTGCCAGCAGCTTAGACGCCGGACAGTACGAGCAGTACGTC.

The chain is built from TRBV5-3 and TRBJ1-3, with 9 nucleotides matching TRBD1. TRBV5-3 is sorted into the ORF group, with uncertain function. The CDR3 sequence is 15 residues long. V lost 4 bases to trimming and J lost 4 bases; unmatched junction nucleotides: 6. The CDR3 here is CARSKTGGRGNTIYF. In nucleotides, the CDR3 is TGTGCCAGAAGCAAGACAGGGGGTAGGGGAAACACCATATATTTT.

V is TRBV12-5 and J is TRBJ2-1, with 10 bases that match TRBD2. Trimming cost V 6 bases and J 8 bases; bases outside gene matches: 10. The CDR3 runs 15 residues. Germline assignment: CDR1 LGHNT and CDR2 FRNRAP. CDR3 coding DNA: TGTGCTAGTGGCCTAAGGAGCGGGGGGGCCCATGAGCAGTTCTTC. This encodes CASGLRSGGAHEQFF.

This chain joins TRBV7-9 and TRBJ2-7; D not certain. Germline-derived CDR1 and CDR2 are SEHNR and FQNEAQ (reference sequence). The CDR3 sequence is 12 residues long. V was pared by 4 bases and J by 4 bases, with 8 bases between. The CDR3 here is CASSSVQYEQYF. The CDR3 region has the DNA TGTGCCAGCAGCTCCGTTCAGTACGAGCAGTACTTC. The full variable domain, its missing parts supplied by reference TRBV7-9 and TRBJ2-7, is DTGVSQNPRHKITKRGQNVTFRCDPISEHNRLYWYRQTLGQGPEFLTYFQNEAQLEKSRLLSDRFSAERPKGSFSTLEIQRTEQGDSAMYLCASSSVQYEQYFGPGTRLTVT.

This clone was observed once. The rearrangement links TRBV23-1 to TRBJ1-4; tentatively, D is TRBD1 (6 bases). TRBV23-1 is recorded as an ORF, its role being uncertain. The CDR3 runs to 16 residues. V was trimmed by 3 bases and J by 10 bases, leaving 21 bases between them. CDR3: CASSHPGDETRGKLFF. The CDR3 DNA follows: TGCGCCAGCAGTCACCCCGGGGACGAGACCAGGGGAAAACTGTTTTTT.

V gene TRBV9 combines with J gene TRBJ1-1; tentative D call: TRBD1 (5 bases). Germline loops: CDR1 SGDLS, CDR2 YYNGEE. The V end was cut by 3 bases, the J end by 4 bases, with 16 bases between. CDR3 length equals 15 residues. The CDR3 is CASSGSGTGVTEAFF. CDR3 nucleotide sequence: TGTGCCAGCAGCGGATCCGGGACGGGAGTCACTGAAGCTTTCTTT.

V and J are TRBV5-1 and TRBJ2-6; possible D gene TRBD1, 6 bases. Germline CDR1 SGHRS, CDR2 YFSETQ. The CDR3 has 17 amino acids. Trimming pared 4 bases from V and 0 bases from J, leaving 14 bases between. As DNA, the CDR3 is TGCGCCAGCAGCCAGACAGGAGGTCGCTCTGGGGCCAACGTCCTGACTTTC. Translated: CASSQTGGRSGANVLTF.

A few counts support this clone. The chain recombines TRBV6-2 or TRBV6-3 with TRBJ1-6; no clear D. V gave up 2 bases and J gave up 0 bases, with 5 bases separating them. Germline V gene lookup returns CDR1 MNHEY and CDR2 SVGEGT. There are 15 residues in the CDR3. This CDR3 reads CASSYLSSYNSPLHF. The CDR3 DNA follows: TGTGCCAGCAGTTACCTGAGCTCCTATAATTCACCCCTCCACTTT.

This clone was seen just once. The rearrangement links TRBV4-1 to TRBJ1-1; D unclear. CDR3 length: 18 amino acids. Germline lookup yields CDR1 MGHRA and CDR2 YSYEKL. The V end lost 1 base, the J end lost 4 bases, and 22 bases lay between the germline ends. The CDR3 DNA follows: TGCGCCAGCAGCCAAGTTCCCCCTGCGGGTGGGGAGAGCACTGAAGCTTTCTTT. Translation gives CASSQVPPAGGESTEAFF.

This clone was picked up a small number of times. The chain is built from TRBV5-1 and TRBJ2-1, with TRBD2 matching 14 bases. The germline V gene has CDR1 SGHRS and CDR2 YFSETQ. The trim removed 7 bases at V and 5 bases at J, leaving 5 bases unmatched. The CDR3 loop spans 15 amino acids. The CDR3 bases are TGCGCCAGCGGGCCGGGACTAGCGGGGGACAATGAGCAGTTCTTC. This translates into CASGPGLAGDNEQFF.

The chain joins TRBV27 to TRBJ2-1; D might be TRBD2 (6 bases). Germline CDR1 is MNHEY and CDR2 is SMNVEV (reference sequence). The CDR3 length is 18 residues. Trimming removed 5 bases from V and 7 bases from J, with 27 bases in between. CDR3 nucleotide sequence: TGTGCCAGCAGTCCCCACTCTACGGGGGACCCCATAGGGAATGAGCAGTTCTTC. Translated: CASSPHSTGDPIGNEQFF.

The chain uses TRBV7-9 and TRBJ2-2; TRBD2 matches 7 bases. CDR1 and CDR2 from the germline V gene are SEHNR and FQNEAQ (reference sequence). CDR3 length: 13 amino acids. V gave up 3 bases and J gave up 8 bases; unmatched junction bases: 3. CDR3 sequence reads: CASSLTSMGELFF. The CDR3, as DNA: TGTGCCAGCAGCTTGACTAGCATGGGGGAGCTGTTTTTT.

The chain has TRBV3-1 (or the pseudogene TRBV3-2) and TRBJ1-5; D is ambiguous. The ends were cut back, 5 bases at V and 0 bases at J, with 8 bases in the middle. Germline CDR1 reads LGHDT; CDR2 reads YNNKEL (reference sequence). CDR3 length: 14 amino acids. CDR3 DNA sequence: TGTGCCAGCAGCTACCAGGTTAGCAATCAGCCCCAGCATTTT. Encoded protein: CASSYQVSNQPQHF.

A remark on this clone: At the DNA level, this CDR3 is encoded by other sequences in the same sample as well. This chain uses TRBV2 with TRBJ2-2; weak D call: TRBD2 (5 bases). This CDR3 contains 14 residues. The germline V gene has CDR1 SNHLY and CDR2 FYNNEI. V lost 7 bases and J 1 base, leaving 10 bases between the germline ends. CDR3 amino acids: CASNRDRNTGELFF. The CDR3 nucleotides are TGTGCCAGCAACCGGGATCGGAACACCGGGGAGCTGTTTTTT.

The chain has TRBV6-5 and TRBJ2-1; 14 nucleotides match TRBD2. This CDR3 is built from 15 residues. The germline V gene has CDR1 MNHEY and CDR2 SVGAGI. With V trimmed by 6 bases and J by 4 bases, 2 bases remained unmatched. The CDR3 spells CASRTSGGGYNEQFF. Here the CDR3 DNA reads TGTGCCAGCAGGACTAGCGGGGGGGGATACAATGAGCAGTTCTTC.